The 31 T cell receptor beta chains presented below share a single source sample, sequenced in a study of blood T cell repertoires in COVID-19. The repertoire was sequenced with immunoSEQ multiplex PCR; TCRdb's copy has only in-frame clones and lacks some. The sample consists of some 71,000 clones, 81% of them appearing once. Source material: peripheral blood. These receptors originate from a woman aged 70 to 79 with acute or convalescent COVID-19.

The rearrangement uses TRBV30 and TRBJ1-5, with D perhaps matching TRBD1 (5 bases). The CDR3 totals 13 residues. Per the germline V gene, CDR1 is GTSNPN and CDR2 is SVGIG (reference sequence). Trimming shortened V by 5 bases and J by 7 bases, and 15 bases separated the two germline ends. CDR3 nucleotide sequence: TGTGCCTGGGAACCAGGGCTTGGACAGCCCCAGCATTTT. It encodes CAWEPGLGQPQHF.

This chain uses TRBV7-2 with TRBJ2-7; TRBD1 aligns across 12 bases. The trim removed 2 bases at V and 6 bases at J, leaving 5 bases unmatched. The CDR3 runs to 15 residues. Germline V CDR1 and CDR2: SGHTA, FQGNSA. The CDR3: CASSLYGTGGIEQYF. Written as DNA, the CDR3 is TGTGCCAGCAGCTTATACGGGACAGGGGGCATCGAGCAGTACTTC.

The CDR3: CASSLVAGGTDTQYF. DNA of the CDR3: TGTGCCAGCAGCTTAGTAGCGGGGGGCACAGATACGCAGTATTTT. The chain recombines TRBV7-2 with TRBJ2-3; 9 positions match TRBD2. This CDR3 comprises 15 residues. The V segment lost 1 base and the J segment 1 base; nucleotides outside the gene matches: 0. In germline, CDR1 is SGHTA, CDR2 FQGNSA.

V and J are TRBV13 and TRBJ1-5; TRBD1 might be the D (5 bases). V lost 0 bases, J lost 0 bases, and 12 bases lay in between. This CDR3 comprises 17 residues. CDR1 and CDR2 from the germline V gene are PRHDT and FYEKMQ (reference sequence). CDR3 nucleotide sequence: TGTGCCAGCAGCTTAGGCACAGGCGGCAATAGCAATCAGCCCCAGCATTTT. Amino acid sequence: CASSLGTGGNSNQPQHF.

The DNA for the CDR3 is TGCGCCAGCAGCCAAGATTCAGGGGATCAAGGCTATGGCTACACCTTC. It encodes CASSQDSGDQGYGYTF. V gene TRBV4-3 combines with J gene TRBJ1-2; the D gene is possibly TRBD1 (6 bases). Germline CDR1 is LGHNA and CDR2 is YSLEER. V was cut by 0 bases and J by 4 bases, with 15 bases left in between. This CDR3 contains 16 residues.

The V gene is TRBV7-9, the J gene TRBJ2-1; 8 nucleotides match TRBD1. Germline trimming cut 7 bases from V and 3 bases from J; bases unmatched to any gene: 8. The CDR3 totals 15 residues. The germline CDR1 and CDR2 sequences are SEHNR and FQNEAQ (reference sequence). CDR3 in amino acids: CASNSGQGNYNEQFF. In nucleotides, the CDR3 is TGTGCCAGCAACTCCGGACAGGGAAACTACAATGAGCAGTTCTTC.

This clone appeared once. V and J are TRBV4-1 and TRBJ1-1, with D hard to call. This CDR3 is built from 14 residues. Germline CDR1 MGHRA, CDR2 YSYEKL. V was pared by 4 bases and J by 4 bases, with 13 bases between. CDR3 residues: CASSPPGWGTEAFF. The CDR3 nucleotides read TGCGCCAGCAGCCCGCCGGGGTGGGGCACTGAAGCTTTCTTT.

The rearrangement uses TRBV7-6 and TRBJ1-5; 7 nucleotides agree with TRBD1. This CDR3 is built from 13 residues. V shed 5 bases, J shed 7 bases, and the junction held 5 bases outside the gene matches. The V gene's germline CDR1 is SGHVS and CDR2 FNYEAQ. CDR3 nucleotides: TGTGCCAGCAGCCTGGACAGGTCCCAGCCCCAGCATTTT. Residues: CASSLDRSQPQHF.

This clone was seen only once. CDR3 nucleotides: TGCGCCAGCAGCTTGGTGACGGGGAGCTCCTACAATGAGCAGTTCTTC. Translation gives CASSLVTGSSYNEQFF. The V and J genes are TRBV5-1 and TRBJ2-1, with D possibly TRBD2 on 5 matching bases. V lost 0 bases and J 0 bases, leaving 10 bases between the germline ends. Per the germline V gene, CDR1 is SGHRS and CDR2 is YFSETQ. There are 16 residues in the CDR3.

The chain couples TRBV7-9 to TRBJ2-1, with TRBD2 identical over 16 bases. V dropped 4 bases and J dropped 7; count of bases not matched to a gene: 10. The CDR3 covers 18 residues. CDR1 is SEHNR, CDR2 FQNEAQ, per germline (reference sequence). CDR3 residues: CASSSGLAGGPATNEQFF. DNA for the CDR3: TGTGCCAGCAGCTCGGGACTAGCGGGGGGGCCTGCTACAAATGAGCAGTTCTTC.

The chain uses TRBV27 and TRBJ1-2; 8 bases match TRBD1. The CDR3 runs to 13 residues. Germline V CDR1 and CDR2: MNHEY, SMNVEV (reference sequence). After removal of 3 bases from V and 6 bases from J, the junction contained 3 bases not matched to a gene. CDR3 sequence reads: CASSLTGDNGYTF. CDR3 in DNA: TGTGCCAGCAGTTTGACAGGGGACAATGGCTACACCTTC.

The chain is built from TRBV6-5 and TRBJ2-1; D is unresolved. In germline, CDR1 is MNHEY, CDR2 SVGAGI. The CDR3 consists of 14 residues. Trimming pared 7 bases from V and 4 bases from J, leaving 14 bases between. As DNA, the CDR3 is TGTGCCAGCAAGTCCAGGTTAAGGTACAATGAGCAGTTCTTC. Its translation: CASKSRLRYNEQFF.

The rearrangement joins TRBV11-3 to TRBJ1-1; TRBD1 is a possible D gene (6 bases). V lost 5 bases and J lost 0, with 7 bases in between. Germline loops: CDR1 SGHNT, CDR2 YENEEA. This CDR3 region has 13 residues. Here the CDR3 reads CASSEGVNTEAFF. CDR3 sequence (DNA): TGTGCCAGCAGCGAGGGGGTGAACACTGAAGCTTTCTTT.

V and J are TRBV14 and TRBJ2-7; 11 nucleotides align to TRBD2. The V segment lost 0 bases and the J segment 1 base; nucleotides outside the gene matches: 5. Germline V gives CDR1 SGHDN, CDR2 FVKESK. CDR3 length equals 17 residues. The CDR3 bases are TGTGCCAGCAGCCAAGAATCGGGACTAGCGGTATCCTACGAGCAGTACTTC. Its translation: CASSQESGLAVSYEQYF. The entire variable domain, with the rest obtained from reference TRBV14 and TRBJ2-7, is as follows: EAGVTQFPSHSVIEKGQTVTLRCDPISGHDNLYWYRRVMGKEIKFLLHFVKESKQDESGMPNNRFLAERTGGTYSTLKVQPAELEDSGVYFCASSQESGLAVSYEQYFGPGTRLTVT.

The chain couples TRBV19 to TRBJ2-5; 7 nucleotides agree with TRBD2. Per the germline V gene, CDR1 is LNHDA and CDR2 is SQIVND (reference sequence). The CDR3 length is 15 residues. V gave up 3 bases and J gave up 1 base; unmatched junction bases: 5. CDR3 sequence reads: CASSIGGGAQETQYF. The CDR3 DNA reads TGTGCCAGTAGTATCGGCGGGGGTGCCCAAGAGACCCAGTACTTC.

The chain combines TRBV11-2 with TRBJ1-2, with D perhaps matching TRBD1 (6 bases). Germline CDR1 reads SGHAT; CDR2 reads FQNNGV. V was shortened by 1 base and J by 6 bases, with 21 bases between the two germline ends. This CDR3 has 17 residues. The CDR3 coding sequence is TGTGCCAGCAGCTTAGCCCTTCGTGGGGGCGGGGGAGATGGCTACACCTTC. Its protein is CASSLALRGGGGDGYTF.

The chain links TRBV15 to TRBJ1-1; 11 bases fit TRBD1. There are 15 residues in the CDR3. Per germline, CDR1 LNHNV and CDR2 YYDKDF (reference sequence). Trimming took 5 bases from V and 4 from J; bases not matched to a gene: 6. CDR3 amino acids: CATSGQGALGTEAFF. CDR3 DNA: TGTGCCACCAGCGGACAGGGGGCGCTTGGCACTGAAGCTTTCTTT.

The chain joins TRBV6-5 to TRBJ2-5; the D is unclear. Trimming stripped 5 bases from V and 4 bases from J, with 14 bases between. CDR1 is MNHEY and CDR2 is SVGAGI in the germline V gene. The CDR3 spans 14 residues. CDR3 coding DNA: TGTGCCAGCAGTCGAAGCGAGATGGGAGAGACCCAGTACTTC. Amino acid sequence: CASSRSEMGETQYF.

CDR3 loop: CASSPTSGRDTQYF. CDR3 nucleotide sequence: TGTGCCAGCAGTCCGACTAGCGGGAGAGATACGCAGTATTTT. The chain combines TRBV6-6 with TRBJ2-3; 12 nucleotides line up with TRBD2. This CDR3 comprises 14 residues. Germline CDR1 is MNHNY and CDR2 is SVGAGI (reference sequence). With V trimmed by 5 bases and J by 5 bases, 2 bases remained unmatched.

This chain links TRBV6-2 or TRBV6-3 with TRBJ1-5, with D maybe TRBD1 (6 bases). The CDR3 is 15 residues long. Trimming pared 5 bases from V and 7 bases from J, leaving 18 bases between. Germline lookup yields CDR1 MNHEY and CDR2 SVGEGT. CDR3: CASSQGGRGVQPQHF. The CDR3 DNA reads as TGTGCCAGCAGTCAAGGCGGCAGGGGAGTCCAGCCCCAGCATTTT.

CDR3 in amino acids: CSASQGARGGEQYF. The CDR3 region has the DNA TGCAGTGCTAGTCAGGGGGCGCGCGGAGGAGAGCAGTACTTC. The genes are TRBV20-1 and TRBJ2-7; TRBD1 agrees at 8 bases. Trimming at V came to 3 bases and at J to 7 bases, leaving 11 bases not matched to a gene. The V gene's germline CDR1 is DFQATT and CDR2 SNEGSKA (reference sequence). This CDR3 contains 14 residues.

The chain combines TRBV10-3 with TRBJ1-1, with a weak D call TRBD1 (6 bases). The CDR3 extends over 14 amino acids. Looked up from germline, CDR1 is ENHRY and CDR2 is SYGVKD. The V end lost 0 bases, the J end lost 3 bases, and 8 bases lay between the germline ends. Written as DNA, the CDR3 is TGTGCCATCAGTGAGTCGACAGGAGACACTGAAGCTTTCTTT. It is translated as CAISESTGDTEAFF.

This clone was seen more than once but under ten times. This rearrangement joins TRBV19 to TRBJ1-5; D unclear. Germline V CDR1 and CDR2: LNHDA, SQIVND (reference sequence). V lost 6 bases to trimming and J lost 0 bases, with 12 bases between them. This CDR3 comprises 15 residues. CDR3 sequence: CASRNTGNSNQPQHF. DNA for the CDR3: TGTGCCAGTAGAAATACGGGGAATAGCAATCAGCCCCAGCATTTT.

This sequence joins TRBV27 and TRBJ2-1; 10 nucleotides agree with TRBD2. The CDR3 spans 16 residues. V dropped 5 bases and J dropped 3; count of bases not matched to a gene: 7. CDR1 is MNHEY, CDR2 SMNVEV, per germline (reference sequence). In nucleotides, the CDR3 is TGTGCCAGCAGTACAAGCTCTAGCGGGGGCTACAATGAGCAGTTCTTC. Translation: CASSTSSSGGYNEQFF.

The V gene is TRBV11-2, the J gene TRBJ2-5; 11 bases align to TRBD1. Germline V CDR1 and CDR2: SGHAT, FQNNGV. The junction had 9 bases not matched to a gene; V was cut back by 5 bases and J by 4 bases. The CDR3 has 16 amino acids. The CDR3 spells CASSVTGTGGGETQYF. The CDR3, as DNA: TGTGCCAGCAGCGTTACCGGGACAGGGGGGGGAGAGACCCAGTACTTC.

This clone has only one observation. The CDR3 region is CASSSTGDGIQYF. For the CDR3, the DNA is TGTGCCAGCAGCTCTACAGGGGATGGCATTCAGTACTTC. The genes are TRBV12-3 or TRBV12-4 and TRBJ2-4; 7 bases match TRBD1. CDR3 size: 13 residues. After removal of 6 bases from V and 9 bases from J, the junction contained 8 bases not matched to a gene.

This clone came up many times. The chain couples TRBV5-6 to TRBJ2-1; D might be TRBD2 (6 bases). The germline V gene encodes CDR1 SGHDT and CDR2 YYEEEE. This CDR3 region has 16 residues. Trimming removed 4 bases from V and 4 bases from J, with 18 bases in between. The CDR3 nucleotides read TGTGCCAGCAGCCTTGAAGGAGGGGCGAGGTACAATGAGCAGTTCTTC. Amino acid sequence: CASSLEGGARYNEQFF.

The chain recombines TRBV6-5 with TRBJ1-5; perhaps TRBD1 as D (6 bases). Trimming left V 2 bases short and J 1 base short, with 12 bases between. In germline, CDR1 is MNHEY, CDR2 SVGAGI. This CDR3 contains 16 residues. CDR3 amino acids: CASSYGGWRSNQPQHF. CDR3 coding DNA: TGTGCCAGCAGTTACGGGGGCTGGCGGAGCAATCAGCCCCAGCATTTT.

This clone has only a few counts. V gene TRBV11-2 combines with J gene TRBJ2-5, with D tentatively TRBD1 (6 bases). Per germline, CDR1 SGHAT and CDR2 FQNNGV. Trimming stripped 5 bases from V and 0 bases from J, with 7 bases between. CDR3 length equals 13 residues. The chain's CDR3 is CASSQGYQETQYF. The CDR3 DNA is TGTGCCAGCAGCCAGGGGTACCAAGAGACCCAGTACTTC.

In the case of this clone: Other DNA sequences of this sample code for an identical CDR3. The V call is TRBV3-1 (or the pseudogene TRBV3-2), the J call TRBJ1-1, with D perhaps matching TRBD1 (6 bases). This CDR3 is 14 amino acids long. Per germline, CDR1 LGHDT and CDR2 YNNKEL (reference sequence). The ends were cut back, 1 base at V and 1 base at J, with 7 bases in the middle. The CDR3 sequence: CASSQADRNTEAFF. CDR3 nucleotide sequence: TGTGCCAGCAGCCAAGCGGACAGGAACACTGAAGCTTTCTTT.

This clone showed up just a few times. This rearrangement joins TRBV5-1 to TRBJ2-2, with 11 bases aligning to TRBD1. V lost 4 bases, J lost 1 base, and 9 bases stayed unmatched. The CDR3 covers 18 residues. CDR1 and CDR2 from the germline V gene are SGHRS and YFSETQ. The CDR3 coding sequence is TGCGCCAGCAGCCTAGGACAGGGGGCTTATGGGAACACCGGGGAGCTGTTTTTT. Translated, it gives CASSLGQGAYGNTGELFF.